The clone carrying this T cell receptor (beta chain) was counted a few times. Its antigen is undetermined. The TCR beta cDNA libraries carried unique molecular identifiers. A single record per CDR3 protein comes from TCRdb applying MiXCR to the PCR reads. The sample lists 740,000 or so distinct CDR3 sequences; about 50% were seen once. The data belong to a study of post-analysis software for immune sequencing data. The study's findings and limits: Under the F measure, samples that were prepared in one batch clustered strongly together. In patients, about 5 TRBV segments were more frequent than in controls, with TRBV5-6, TRBV5-1 and TRBV20-1 among them.

With 3 bases clipped from V and 6 bases from J, the junction kept 9 bases outside the gene matches. In germline, CDR1 is SGDLS, CDR2 YYNGEE. This CDR3 has 17 amino acids. This clonotype originated in a girl aged 10-17 years with multiple sclerosis. This chain uses TRBV9 with TRBJ2-3, with TRBD2 identical over 14 bases. Sample: blood. The CDR3 spells CASSGLAGGPEGDTQYF. CDR3 DNA: TGTGCCAGCAGCGGACTAGCGGGAGGGCCCGAGGGGGATACGCAGTATTTT. The entire variable domain, with the rest obtained from reference TRBV9 and TRBJ2-3, is as follows: DSGVTQTPKHLITATGQRVTLRCSPRSGDLSVYWYQQSLDQGLQFLIQYYNGEERAKGNILERFSAQQFPDLHSELNLSSLELGDSALYFCASSGLAGGPEGDTQYFGPGTRLTVL.